This T cell receptor (beta chain) is from a study of shared clonotypes between healthy human individuals. All donors were healthy HIV-negative adults lacking recent acute infections or vaccinations. When samples were unsorted, around 83 million PBMCs were used for genomic DNA. Measured with immunoSEQ multiplex PCR; TCRdb has only the in-frame clones, and not every one. The repertoire has approximately 500,000 clones, around 74% of them found once; the top ten carry 10% to 15%. The CDR3 is made up of 18 amino acids. Germline assignment: CDR1 LNHDA and CDR2 SQIVND (reference sequence). V lost 5 bases, J lost 4 bases, and 11 bases stayed unmatched.

Sequenced: PBMCs. This chain connects TRBV19 to TRBJ2-3, with TRBD2 matching over 14 bases. The sequence derives from a woman aged 40 to 50 in good health. Some clones in this sample may be carry-over from other donors' samples. Here the CDR3 DNA reads TGTGCCAGTAGTCCCCGACTAGCGGGAGGGCGTGTTGCAGATACGCAGTATTTT. Translating gives CASSPRLAGGRVADTQYF.